This entry describes one T cell receptor (beta chain). The sample is drawn from a study of T cell changes during pregnancy in multiple sclerosis. Some clones are missing from TCRdb's copy, which holds only in-frame ones; the method was immunoSEQ multiplex PCR. The repertoire has more than 45,000 clones, approximately 90% of them found once; the top ten carry 0.45% to 0.6%. The CDR3 is 15 amino acids. Looked up from germline, CDR1 is MNHNS and CDR2 is SASEGT. V lost 7 bases, J lost 6 bases, and 18 bases lay in between. The chain links TRBV6-1 to TRBJ2-2; a weak D match, TRBD1 (5 bases). The receptor's source is a female donor with multiple sclerosis, enrolled in a pregnancy study. Sequencing used CD4+ T cells from peripheral blood mononuclear cells, obtained after pregnancy. CDR3 coding DNA: TGTGCCAGCAATCCAGGGAAGGCGGCAGCCGGGGAGCTGTTTTTT. Its translation: CASNPGKAAAGELFF.